This T cell receptor beta chain was recovered during a study of T cells in Graves' hyperthyroidism and ophthalmopathy. The CDR3 totals 15 residues. The V gene lost 4 bases and the J gene lost 5 bases, with 14 bases spanning the gap. Germline lookup yields CDR1 MNHEY and CDR2 SVGEGT. TCR beta CDR3 regions were amplified from RNA transcripts. The HTBI primer set served for first-round RT-PCR of the TCR CDR3. MiXCR, applied by TCRdb to the multiplex PCR reads, yields one record per CDR3 protein. Of hundreds of thousands of distinct CDR3 sequences listed, less than 25% are singletons. This clonotype originated in a man aged 30 to 39 with Graves' ophthalmopathy. The chain couples TRBV6-2 or TRBV6-3 to TRBJ1-4; D unclear. The sample was blood. The CDR3 sequence: CASSLKRVENEKLFF. CDR3 DNA: TGTGCCAGCAGTTTAAAGAGGGTCGAAAATGAAAAACTGTTTTTT.